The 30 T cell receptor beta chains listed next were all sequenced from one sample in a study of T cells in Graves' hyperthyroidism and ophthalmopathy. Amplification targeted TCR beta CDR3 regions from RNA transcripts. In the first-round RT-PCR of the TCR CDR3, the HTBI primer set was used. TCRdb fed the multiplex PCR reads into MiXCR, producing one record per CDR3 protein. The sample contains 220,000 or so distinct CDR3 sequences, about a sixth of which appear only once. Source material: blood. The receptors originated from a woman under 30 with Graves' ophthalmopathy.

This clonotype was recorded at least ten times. The CDR3 sequence: CASSPVAGRDEQYF. The CDR3 DNA reads as TGCGCCAGCAGCCCCGTAGCGGGACGGGACGAGCAGTACTTC. The chain links TRBV4-1 to TRBJ2-7; 8 nucleotides align to TRBD2. The V gene's germline CDR1 is MGHRA and CDR2 YSYEKL. Trimming removed 4 bases from V and 5 bases from J; junction bases left unmatched: 7. The CDR3 loop spans 14 amino acids.

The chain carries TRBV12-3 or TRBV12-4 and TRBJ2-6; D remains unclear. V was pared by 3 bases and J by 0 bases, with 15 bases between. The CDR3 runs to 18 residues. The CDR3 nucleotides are TGTGCCAGCAGTTTCCGGGTCAGCTCCTACTCTGGGGCCAACGTCCTGACTTTC. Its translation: CASSFRVSSYSGANVLTF.

The CDR3 sequence: CASSGRPQVSSTDTQYF. The CDR3 DNA reads as TGTGCCAGCAGTGGCCGCCCACAGGTTTCTAGCACAGATACGCAGTATTTT. The rearrangement joins TRBV25-1 to TRBJ2-3, with a weak D call TRBD1 (5 bases). The V end lost 4 bases, the J end lost 0 bases, and 17 bases lay between the germline ends. Germline V gene data show CDR1 as MGHDK and CDR2 as SYGVNS. The CDR3 has 17 amino acids.

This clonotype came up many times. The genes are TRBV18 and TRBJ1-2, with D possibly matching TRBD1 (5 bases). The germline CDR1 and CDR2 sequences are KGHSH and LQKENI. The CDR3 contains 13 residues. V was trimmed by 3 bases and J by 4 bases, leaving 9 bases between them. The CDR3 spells CASSPDMTYGYTF. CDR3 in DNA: TGTGCCAGCTCACCGGACATGACCTATGGCTACACCTTC. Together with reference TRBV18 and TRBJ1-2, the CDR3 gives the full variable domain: NAGVMQNPRHLVRRRGQEARLRCSPMKGHSHVYWYRQLPEEGLKFMVYLQKENIIDESGMPKERFSAEFPKEGPSILRIQQVVRGDSAAYFCASSPDMTYGYTFGSGTRLTVV.

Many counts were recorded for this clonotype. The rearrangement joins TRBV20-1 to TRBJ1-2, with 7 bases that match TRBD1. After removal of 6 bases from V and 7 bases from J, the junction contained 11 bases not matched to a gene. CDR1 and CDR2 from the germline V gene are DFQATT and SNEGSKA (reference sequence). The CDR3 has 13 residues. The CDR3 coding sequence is TGCAGTGCCCGCGGTACAGGGGCGGGTGGCTACACCTTC. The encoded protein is CSARGTGAGGYTF.

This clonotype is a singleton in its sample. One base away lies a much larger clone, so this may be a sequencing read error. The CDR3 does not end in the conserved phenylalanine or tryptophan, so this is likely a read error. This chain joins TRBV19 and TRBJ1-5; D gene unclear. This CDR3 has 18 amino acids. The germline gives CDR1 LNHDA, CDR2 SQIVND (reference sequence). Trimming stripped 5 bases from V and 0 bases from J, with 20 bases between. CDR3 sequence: CASSPPAGSKNSNQPQHS. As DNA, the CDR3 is TGTGCCAGTAGTCCTCCGGCGGGATCCAAAAATAGCAATCAGCCCCAGCATTCT.

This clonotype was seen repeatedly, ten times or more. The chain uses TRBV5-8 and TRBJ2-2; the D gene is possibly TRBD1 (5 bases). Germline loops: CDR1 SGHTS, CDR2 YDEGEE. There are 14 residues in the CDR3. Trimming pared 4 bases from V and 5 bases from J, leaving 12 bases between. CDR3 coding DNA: TGTGCCAGCAGCCCACAATCAGGGACCGGGGAGCTGTTTTTT. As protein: CASSPQSGTGELFF. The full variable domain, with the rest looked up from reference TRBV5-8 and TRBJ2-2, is EAGVTQSPTHLIKTRGQQATLRCSPISGHTSVYWYQQALGLGLQFLLWYDEGEERNRGNFPPRFSGRQFPNYSSELNVNALELEDSALYLCASSPQSGTGELFFGEGSRLTVL.

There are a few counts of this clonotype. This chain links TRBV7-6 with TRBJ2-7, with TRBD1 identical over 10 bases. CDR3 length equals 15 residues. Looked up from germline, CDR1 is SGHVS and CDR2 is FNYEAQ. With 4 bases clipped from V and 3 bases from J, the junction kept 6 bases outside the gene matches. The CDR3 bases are TGTGCCAGCAGCTCCGCCGGGACAGGGGACTACGAGCAGTACTTC. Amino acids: CASSSAGTGDYEQYF.

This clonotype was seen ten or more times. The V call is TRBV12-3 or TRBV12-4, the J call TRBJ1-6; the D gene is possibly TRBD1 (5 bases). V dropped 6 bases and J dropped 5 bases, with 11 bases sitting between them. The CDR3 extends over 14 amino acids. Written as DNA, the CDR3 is TGTGCCAGCAGCCCGACAGAGAATAATTCACCCCTCCACTTT. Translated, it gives CASSPTENNSPLHF.

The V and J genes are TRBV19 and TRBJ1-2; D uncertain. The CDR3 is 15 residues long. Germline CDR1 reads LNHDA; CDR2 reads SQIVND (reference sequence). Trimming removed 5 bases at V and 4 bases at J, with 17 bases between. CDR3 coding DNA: TGTGCCAGTAGTTCTCGGGGAGGCCGAACCTATGGCTACACCTTC. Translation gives CASSSRGGRTYGYTF. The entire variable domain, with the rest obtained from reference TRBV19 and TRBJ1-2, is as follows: DGGITQSPKYLFRKEGQNVTLSCEQNLNHDAMYWYRQDPGQGLRLIYYSQIVNDFQKGDIAEGYSVSREKKESFPLTVTSAQKNPTAFYLCASSSRGGRTYGYTFGSGTRLTVV.

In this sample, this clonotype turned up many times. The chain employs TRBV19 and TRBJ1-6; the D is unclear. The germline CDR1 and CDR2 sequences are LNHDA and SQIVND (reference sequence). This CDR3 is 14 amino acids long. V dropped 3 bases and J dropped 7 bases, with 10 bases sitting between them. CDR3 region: CASSIRDRNSPLHF. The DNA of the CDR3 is TGTGCCAGTAGTATCCGGGATCGAAATTCACCCCTCCACTTT.

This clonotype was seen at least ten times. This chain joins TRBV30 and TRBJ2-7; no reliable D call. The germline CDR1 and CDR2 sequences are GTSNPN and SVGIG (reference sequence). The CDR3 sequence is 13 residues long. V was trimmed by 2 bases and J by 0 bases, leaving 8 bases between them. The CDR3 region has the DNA TGTGCCTGGAGTTTTGGGTACTCCTACGAGCAGTACTTC. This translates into CAWSFGYSYEQYF.

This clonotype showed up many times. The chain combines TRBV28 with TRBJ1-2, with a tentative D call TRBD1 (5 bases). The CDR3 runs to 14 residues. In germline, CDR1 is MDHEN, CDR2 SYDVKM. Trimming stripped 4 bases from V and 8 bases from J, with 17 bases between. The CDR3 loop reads CASSSNTAGLGYTF. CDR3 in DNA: TGTGCCAGCAGTTCCAACACGGCAGGGCTGGGCTACACCTTC.

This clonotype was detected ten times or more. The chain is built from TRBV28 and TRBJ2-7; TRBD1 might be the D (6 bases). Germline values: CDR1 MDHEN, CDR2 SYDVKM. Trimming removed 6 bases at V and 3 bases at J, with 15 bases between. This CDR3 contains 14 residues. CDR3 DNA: TGTGCCAGCAGGTTCGAAGGGGGTCGCTACGAGCAGTACTTC. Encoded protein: CASRFEGGRYEQYF. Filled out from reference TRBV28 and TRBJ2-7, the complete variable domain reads DVKVTQSSRYLVKRTGEKVFLECVQDMDHENMFWYRQDPGLGLRLIYFSYDVKMKEKGDIPEGYSVSREKKERFSLILESASTNQTSMYLCASRFEGGRYEQYFGPGTRLTVT.

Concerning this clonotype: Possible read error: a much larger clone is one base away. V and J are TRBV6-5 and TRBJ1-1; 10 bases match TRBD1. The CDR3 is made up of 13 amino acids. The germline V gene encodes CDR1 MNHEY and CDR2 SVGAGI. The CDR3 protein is CAISWDRGREAFF. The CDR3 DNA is TGTGCCATCAGTTGGGACAGGGGCCGTGAAGCTTTCTTT.

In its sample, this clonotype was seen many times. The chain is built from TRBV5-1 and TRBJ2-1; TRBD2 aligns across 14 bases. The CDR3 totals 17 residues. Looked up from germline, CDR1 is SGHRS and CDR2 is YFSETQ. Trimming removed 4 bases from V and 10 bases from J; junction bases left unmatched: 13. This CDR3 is CASSRALTSGGVGEQFF. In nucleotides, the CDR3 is TGCGCCAGCAGCCGCGCCCTGACTAGCGGGGGGGTGGGGGAGCAGTTCTTC.

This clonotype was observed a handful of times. DNA for the CDR3: TGTGCCAGCAGCGTCAGGACTAGCGGGGGGAAGGATGAGCAGTTCTTC. Its translation is CASSVRTSGGKDEQFF. V usage is TRBV9 and J usage is TRBJ2-1, with 14 bases that match TRBD2. The J segment lost 8 bases and the V segment lost 2 bases, leaving 6 bases of the junction unmatched. This CDR3 region has 16 residues. The germline CDR1 and CDR2 sequences are SGDLS and YYNGEE.

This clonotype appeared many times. The CDR3 loop reads CSARDQPYRDEQYF. CDR3 nucleotides: TGCAGTGCTAGAGATCAGCCCTACAGAGACGAGCAGTACTTC. The chain has TRBV20-1 and TRBJ2-7; D remains ambiguous. CDR3 size: 14 residues. Germline-derived CDR1 and CDR2 are DFQATT and SNEGSKA (reference sequence). V was shortened by 0 bases and J by 5 bases, with 14 bases between the two germline ends.

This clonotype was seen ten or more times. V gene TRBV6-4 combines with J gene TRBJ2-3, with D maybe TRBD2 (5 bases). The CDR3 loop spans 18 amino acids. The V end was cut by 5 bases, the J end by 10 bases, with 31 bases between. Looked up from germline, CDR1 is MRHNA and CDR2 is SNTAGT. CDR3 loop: CASSPSPGGAGGLEPQYF. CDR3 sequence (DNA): TGTGCCAGCAGTCCCTCTCCAGGCGGAGCCGGAGGTTTGGAACCGCAGTATTTT.

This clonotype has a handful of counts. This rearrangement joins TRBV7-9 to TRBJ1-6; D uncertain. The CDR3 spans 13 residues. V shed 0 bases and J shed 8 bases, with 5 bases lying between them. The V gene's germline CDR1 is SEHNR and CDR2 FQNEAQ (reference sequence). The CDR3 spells CASSLAGYSPLHF. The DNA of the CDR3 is TGTGCCAGCAGCTTAGCGGGTTATTCACCCCTCCACTTT.

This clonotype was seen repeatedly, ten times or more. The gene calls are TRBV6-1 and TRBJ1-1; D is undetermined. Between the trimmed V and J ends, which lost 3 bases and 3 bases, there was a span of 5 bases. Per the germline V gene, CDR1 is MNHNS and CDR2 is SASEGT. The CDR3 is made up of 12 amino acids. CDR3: CASSDWDTEAFF. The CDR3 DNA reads TGTGCCAGCAGTGATTGGGACACTGAAGCTTTCTTT.

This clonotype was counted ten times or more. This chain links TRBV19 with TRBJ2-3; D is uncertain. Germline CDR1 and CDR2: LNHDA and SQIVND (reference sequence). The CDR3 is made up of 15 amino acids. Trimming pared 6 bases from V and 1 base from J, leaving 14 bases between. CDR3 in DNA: TGTGCCAGTAGCCTTGACCTAGGAGGCACAGATACGCAGTATTTT. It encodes CASSLDLGGTDTQYF.

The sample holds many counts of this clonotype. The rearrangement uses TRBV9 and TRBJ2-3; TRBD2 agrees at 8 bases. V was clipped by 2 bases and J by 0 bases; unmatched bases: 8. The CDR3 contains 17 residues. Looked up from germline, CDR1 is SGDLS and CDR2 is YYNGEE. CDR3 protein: CASSVGVAGISTDTQYF. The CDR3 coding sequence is TGTGCCAGCAGCGTGGGGGTAGCGGGGATAAGCACAGATACGCAGTATTTT.

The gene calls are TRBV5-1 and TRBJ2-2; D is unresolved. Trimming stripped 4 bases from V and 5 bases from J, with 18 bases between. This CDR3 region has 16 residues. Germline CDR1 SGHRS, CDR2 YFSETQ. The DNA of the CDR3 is TGCGCCAGCAGCACCGGGCAGCCAGGTCGAACCGGGGAGCTGTTTTTT. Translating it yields CASSTGQPGRTGELFF.

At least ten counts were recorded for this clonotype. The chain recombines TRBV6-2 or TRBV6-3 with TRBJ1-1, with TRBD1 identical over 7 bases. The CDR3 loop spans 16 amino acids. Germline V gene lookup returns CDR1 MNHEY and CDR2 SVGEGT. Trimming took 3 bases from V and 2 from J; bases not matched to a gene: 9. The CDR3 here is CASSYKRGTVNTEAFF. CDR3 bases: TGTGCCAGCAGTTATAAAAGGGGGACAGTAAACACTGAAGCTTTCTTT.

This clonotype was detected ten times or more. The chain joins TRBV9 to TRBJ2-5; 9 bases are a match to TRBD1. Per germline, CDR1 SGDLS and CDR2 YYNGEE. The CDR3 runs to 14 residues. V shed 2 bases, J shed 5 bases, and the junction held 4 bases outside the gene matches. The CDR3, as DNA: TGTGCCAGCAGCGTTTGGGACAGGGAGGAGACCCAGTACTTC. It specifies CASSVWDREETQYF.

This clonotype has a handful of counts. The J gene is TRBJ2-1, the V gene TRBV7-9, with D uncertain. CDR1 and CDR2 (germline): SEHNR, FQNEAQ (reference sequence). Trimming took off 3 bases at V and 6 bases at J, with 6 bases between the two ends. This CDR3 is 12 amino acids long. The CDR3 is CASSLGCNEQFF. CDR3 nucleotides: TGTGCCAGCAGCTTGGGTTGCAATGAGCAGTTCTTC.

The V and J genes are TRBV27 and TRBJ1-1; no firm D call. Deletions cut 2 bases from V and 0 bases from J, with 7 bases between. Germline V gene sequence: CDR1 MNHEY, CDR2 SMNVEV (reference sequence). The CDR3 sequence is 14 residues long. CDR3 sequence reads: CASSLGPVNTEAFF. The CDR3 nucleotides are TGTGCCAGCAGTTTAGGACCGGTGAACACTGAAGCTTTCTTT.

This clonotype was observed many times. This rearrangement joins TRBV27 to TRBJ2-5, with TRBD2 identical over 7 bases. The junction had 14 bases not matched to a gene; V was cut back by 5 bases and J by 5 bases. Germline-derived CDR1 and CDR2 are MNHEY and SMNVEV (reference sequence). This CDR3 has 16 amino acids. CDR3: CASSTMKRGPRETQYF. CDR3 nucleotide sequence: TGTGCCAGCAGTACCATGAAGCGGGGCCCTCGTGAGACCCAGTACTTC.

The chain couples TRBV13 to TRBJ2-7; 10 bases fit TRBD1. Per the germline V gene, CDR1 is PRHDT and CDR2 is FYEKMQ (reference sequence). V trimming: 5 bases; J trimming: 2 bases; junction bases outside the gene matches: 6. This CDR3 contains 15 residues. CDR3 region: CASSHRTGGTYEQYF. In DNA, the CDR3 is TGTGCCAGCAGCCACCGGACAGGGGGAACCTACGAGCAGTACTTC.